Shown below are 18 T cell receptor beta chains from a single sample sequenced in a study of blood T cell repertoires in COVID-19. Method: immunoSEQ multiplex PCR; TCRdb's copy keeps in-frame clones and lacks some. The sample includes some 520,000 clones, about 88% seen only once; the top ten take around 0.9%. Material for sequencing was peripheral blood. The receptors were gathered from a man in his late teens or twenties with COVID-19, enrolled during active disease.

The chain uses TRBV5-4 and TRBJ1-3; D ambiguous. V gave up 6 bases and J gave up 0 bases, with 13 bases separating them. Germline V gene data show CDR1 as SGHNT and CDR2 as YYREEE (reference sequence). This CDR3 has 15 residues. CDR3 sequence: CASTPQPDSGNTIYF. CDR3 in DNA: TGTGCCAGCACCCCTCAACCAGACTCTGGAAACACCATATATTTT. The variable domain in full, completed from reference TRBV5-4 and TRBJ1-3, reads ETGVTQSPTHLIKTRGQQVTLRCSSQSGHNTVSWYQQALGQGPQFIFQYYREEENGRGNFPPRFSGLQFPNYSSELNVNALELDDSALYLCASTPQPDSGNTIYFGEGSWLTVV.

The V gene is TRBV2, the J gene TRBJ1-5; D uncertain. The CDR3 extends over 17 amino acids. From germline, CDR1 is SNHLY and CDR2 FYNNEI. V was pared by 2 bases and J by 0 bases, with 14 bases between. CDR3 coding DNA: TGTGCCAGCAGTGAAAGTAGCCTGGCCCATAGCAATCAGCCCCAGCATTTT. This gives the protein CASSESSLAHSNQPQHF.

The CDR3 protein is CASSRHYPDRVYEQYF. CDR3 DNA sequence: TGTGCCAGCAGCCGGCACTATCCCGACAGGGTCTACGAGCAGTACTTC. This chain joins TRBV3-1 (or the pseudogene TRBV3-2) and TRBJ2-7; 7 bases line up with TRBD1. Germline values: CDR1 LGHDT, CDR2 YNNKEL (reference sequence). This CDR3 has 16 amino acids. The V and J ends lost 4 bases and 3 bases, in that order; junction bases with no gene match: 12.

The CDR3 region is CASSLHATNEKLFF. CDR3 nucleotide sequence: TGTGCCAGCAGCCTACATGCAACTAATGAAAAACTGTTTTTT. The rearrangement links TRBV3-1 (or the pseudogene TRBV3-2) to TRBJ1-4, with D unresolved. The CDR3 has 14 amino acids. Germline loops: CDR1 LGHDT, CDR2 YNNKEL (reference sequence). V lost 4 bases to trimming and J lost 0 bases, with 6 bases between them.

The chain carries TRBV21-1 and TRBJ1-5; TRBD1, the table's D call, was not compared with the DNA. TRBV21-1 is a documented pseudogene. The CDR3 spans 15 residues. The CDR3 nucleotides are TGTGCCGGCAGCAGTCCAGGGGCCGGCAATCAGCCCCAGCATTTT. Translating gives CAGSSPGAGNQPQHF.

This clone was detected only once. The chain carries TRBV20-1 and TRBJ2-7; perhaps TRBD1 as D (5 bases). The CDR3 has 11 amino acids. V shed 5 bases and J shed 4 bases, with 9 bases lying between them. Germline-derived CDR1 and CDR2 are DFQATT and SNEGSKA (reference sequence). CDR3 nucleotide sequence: TGCAGTGCTGATCAGGGTTACGAGCAGTACTTC. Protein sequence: CSADQGYEQYF.

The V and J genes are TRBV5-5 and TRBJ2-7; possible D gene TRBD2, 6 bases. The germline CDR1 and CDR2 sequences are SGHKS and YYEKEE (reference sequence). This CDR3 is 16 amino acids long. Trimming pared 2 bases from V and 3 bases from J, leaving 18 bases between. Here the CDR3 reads CASSLLGPGAIYEQYF. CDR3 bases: TGTGCCAGCAGCTTATTGGGTCCGGGAGCTATCTACGAGCAGTACTTC.

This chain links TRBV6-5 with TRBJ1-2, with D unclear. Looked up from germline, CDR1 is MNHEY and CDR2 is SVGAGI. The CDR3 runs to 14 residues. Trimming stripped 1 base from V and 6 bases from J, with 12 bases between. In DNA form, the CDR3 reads TGTGCCAGCAGTTACTTGGGCCGGCGAAATGGCTACACCTTC. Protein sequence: CASSYLGRRNGYTF.

The CDR3 DNA sequence: TGTGCCAGCAGTTTAGAATCCCGCGGGAGAGCAGAGACCCAGTACTTC. Its translation: CASSLESRGRAETQYF. The chain employs TRBV28 and TRBJ2-5; TRBD2 agrees at 7 bases. The CDR3 spans 16 residues. In germline, CDR1 is MDHEN, CDR2 SYDVKM. J gave up 4 bases and V 2 bases, and 10 bases lay outside the gene matches.

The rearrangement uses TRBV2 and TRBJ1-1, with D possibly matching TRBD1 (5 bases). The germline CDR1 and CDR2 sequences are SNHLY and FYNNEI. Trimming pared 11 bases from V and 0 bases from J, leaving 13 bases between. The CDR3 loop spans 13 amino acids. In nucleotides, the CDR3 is TGTGCCGGCCGACAGCCCATGAACACTGAAGCTTTCTTT. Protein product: CAGRQPMNTEAFF.

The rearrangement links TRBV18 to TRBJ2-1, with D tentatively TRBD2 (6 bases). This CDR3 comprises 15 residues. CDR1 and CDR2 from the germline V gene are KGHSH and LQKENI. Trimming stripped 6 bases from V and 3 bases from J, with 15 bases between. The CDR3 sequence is CASSLYSGRYNEQFF. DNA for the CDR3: TGTGCCAGCTCGCTATATAGCGGTCGCTACAATGAGCAGTTCTTC.

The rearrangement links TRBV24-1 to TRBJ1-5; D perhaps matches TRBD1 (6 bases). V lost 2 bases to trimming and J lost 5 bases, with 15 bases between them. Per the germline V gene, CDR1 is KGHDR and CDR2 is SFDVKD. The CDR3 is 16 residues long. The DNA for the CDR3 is TGTGCCACCAGTGATTGTGGGACACGGGTAGATCAGCCCCAGCATTTT. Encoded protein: CATSDCGTRVDQPQHF.

This chain's CDR3 is CASRLGTGLNYGYTF. The CDR3 bases are TGTGCCAGCAGGCTGGGTACAGGGCTGAACTATGGCTACACCTTC. The J gene is TRBJ1-2, the V gene TRBV6-5; tentatively, D is TRBD1 (6 bases). Germline CDR1 MNHEY, CDR2 SVGAGI. This CDR3 has 15 amino acids. V lost 6 bases and J lost 2, with 16 bases in between.

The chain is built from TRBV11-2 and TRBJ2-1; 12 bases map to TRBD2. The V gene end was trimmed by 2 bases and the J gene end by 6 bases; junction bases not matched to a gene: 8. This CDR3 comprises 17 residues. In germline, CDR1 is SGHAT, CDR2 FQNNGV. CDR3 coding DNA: TGTGCCAGCAGCTTACTAGCGGGGGGGCCGGGGATCAATGAGCAGTTCTTC. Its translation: CASSLLAGGPGINEQFF.

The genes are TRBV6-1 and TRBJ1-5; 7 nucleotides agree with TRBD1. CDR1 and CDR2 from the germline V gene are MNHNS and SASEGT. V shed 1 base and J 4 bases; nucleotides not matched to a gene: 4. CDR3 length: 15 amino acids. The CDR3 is CASSEEGARNQPQHF. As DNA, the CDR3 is TGTGCCAGCAGTGAAGAGGGGGCGCGGAATCAGCCCCAGCATTTT.

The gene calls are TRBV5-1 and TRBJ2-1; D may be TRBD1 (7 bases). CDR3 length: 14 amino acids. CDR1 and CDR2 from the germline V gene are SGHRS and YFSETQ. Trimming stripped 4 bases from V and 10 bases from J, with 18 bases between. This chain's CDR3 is CASSPGQSGWEQFF. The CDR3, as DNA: TGCGCCAGCAGCCCGGGACAGAGCGGGTGGGAGCAGTTCTTC.

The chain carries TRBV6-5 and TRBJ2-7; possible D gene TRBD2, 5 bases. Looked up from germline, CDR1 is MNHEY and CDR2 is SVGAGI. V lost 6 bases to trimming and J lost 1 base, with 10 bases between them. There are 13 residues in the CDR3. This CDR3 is CASRRVHSYEQYF. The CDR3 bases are TGTGCCAGCAGGAGGGTTCATTCCTACGAGCAGTACTTC.

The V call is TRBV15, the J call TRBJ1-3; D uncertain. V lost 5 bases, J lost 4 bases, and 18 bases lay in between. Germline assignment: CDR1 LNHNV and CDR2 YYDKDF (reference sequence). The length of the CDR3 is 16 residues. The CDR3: CATSSTRGPQGNTIYF. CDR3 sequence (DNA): TGTGCCACCAGCTCTACTCGAGGGCCGCAAGGAAACACCATATATTTT. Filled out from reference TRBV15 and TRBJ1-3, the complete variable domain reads DAMVIQNPRYQVTQFGKPVTLSCSQTLNHNVMYWYQQKSSQAPKLLFHYYDKDFNNEADTPDNFQSRRPNTSFCFLDIRSPGLGDTAMYLCATSSTRGPQGNTIYFGEGSWLTVV.